The rows below give T cell receptor beta chains drawn from one sample of a study of shared clonotypes between healthy human individuals. The method was immunoSEQ multiplex PCR; TCRdb's version includes in-frame clones alone and lacks a portion of them. The sample has around 1,900,000 clones, approximately 92% seen once; the top ten hold approximately 1.7%. What was sequenced was naive CD8+ T cells from PBMCs. The receptors stem from a young man in good health. Some clones in this sample may be carry-over from other donors' samples. CDR3s leave out the opening cysteine and the closing phenylalanine or tryptophan. Clone sizes are given selectively: once, few, many, or a class where the clone is expanded.

V,J,size,CDR3
TRBV6-6,TRBJ1-1,.,ASSYLGVNTEAF
TRBV28,TRBJ2-7,once,ASTTGVGSYEQY
TRBV6-5,TRBJ2-2,.,ASSYSDGLPTGELF
TRBV6-4,TRBJ1-2,.,ASRGLGGYT
TRBV19,TRBJ1-4,.,ASSIGRSNEKLF
TRBV27,TRBJ2-2,.,ASSFKGDGELF
TRBV9,TRBJ2-1,.,ASSVGINEQF
TRBV28,TRBJ2-7,.,ASSLRQGSEQY
TRBV15,TRBJ2-3,once,ATSSRPSSTDTQY
TRBV7-9,TRBJ2-7,.,ASSSLDSPNYEQY
TRBV27,.,.,ASSSRSATYEQY
TRBV28,TRBJ2-7,.,ASSPLTPYILAGLSYEQY
TRBV9,TRBJ1-1,.,ASSVEGGRPAEAF
TRBV28,TRBJ2-2,.,ASSLRANQLF
TRBV5-5,TRBJ2-7,.,ASSLDGQGVYEQY
TRBV11-1,TRBJ2-3,.,ASSLGRGPDTQY
TRBV7-8,TRBJ1-1,.,ASSLGGAEAF
TRBV5-1,TRBJ2-1,.,ASSLGGTGYNEQF
TRBV9,TRBJ1-3,.,ASSVGTGNTIY
TRBV5-6,TRBJ2-5,.,ASSLGTPQETQY
TRBV6-5,TRBJ2-3,.,ASSYPDNTQY
TRBV5-6,TRBJ1-2,.,ASMRNRASGYT
TRBV28,TRBJ2-3,.,ASSPGGTGTDTQY
TRBV7-9,TRBJ2-7,.,ASSPRSNGRLQSYEQY
TRBV7-9,TRBJ2-7,.,ASSLGQGLGYEQY
TRBV28,TRBJ2-7,.,ASSYNIRDTLYEQY
TRBV4-1,TRBJ2-3,.,ASSQSGGGTPSTDTQY
TRBV4-1,TRBJ2-3,.,ASSQRAIGTDTQY
TRBV11-2,TRBJ2-7,once,ASSPRVEQY
TRBV11-2,TRBJ2-7,once,ASSLLGWGSPAYEQY
TRBV11-3,TRBJ1-1,.,ASSLDGGIEAF
TRBV5-6,TRBJ2-7,.,ASSYGDRGKY